One sample yielded the 8 T cell receptor beta chains listed below, sequenced in a study of T cell responses to AZD1222 COVID-19 vaccine. TCRdb's copy holds only in-frame clones and misses some; the assay was immunoSEQ multiplex PCR. The table includes around 94,000 clones, more than 70% detected once. The sample was peripheral blood, taken on day 0 of AZD1222 vaccination. These receptors all come from an adult in good health.

Written as DNA, the CDR3 is TGTGCCAGCAGCTTAGCGAAAGGGGTTAGGAATTCACCCCTCCACTTT. Translated, it gives CASSLAKGVRNSPLHF. The genes are TRBV7-8 and TRBJ1-6, with a weak D call TRBD1 (5 bases). V gave up 0 bases and J gave up 7 bases, with 13 bases separating them. Germline CDR1 is SGHVS and CDR2 is FQNEAQ. The CDR3 is made up of 16 amino acids.

CDR3 bases: TGTGCCAGCAGCCAATCTAGCGGCACCCTCAGCTCCTACAATGAGCAGTTCTTC. Translating it yields CASSQSSGTLSSYNEQFF. The chain has TRBV4-2 and TRBJ2-1, with 7 positions matching TRBD2. Germline V gene data show CDR1 as LGHNA and CDR2 as YNFKEQ. V shed 2 bases and J 0 bases; nucleotides not matched to a gene: 10. CDR3 length: 18 amino acids.

The genes are TRBV7-2 and TRBJ2-5; D may be TRBD1 (5 bases). CDR3 length: 13 residues. CDR1 SGHTA and CDR2 FQGNSA come from the germline V gene. The V end lost 10 bases, the J end lost 5 bases, and 17 bases lay between the germline ends. The chain's CDR3 is CATSGRPGETQYF. The CDR3 DNA follows: TGTGCCACCTCCGGGCGGCCAGGGGAGACCCAGTACTTC.

The gene calls are TRBV28 and TRBJ2-7, with 11 bases fitting TRBD2. Germline CDR1 and CDR2: MDHEN and SYDVKM. The J segment lost 12 bases and the V segment lost 5 bases, leaving 3 bases of the junction unmatched. CDR3 size: 11 residues. The DNA for the CDR3 is TGTGCCAGCAGTCTGGGACTAGCGGCGTACTTC. Its translation is CASSLGLAAYF. Filled out from reference TRBV28 and TRBJ2-7, the complete variable domain reads DVKVTQSSRYLVKRTGEKVFLECVQDMDHENMFWYRQDPGLGLRLIYFSYDVKMKEKGDIPEGYSVSREKKERFSLILESASTNQTSMYLCASSLGLAAYFGPGTRLTVT.

This clone was seen once. This chain connects TRBV19 to TRBJ1-4; TRBD1 matches at 7 bases. Looked up from germline, CDR1 is LNHDA and CDR2 is SQIVND (reference sequence). V was clipped by 3 bases and J by 6 bases; unmatched bases: 1. This CDR3 has 13 amino acids. CDR3 protein: CASSIDRDEKLFF. DNA of the CDR3: TGTGCCAGTAGTATCGACAGGGATGAAAAACTGTTTTTT.

The rearrangement uses TRBV3-1 (or the pseudogene TRBV3-2) and TRBJ2-1, with 7 bases identical to TRBD2. V lost 6 bases, J lost 6 bases, and 2 bases stayed unmatched. The CDR3 is 12 amino acids. Looked up from germline, CDR1 is LGHDT and CDR2 is YNNKEL (reference sequence). CDR3 nucleotides: TGTGCCAGCAGGACTAGCCGCAATGAGCAGTTCTTC. Translation: CASRTSRNEQFF.

The rearrangement links TRBV5-1 to TRBJ2-2, with 9 bases matching TRBD1. The CDR3 totals 15 residues. The J segment lost 5 bases and the V segment lost 5 bases, leaving 7 bases of the junction unmatched. The V gene's germline CDR1 is SGHRS and CDR2 YFSETQ. CDR3 sequence: CASRPGTGLTGELFF. The CDR3 nucleotides read TGCGCCAGCAGACCAGGGACAGGGCTGACCGGGGAGCTGTTTTTT.

The V and J genes are TRBV27 and TRBJ1-4, with D unresolved. Germline assignment: CDR1 MNHEY and CDR2 SMNVEV (reference sequence). V dropped 1 base and J dropped 0 bases, with 9 bases sitting between them. The CDR3 is 16 residues long. The CDR3 DNA sequence: TGTGCCAGCAGTTTATTCGGGTTATCAACTAATGAAAAACTGTTTTTT. This gives the protein CASSLFGLSTNEKLFF. The full variable domain, in which reference TRBV27 and TRBJ1-4 provide the parts outside the CDR3, is EAQVTQNPRYLITVTGKKLTVTCSQNMNHEYMSWYRQDPGLGLRQIYYSMNVEVTDKGDVPEGYKVSRKEKRNFPLILESPSPNQTSLYFCASSLFGLSTNEKLFFGSGTQLSVL.